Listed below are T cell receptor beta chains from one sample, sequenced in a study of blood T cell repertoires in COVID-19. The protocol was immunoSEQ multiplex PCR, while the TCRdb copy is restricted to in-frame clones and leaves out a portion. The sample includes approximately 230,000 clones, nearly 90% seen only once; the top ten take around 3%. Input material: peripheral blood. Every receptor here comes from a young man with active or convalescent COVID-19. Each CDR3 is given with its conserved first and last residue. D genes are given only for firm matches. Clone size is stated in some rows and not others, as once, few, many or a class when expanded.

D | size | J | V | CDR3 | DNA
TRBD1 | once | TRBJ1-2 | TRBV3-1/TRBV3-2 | CASSPRQGSGYTF | TGTGCCAGCAGCCCGAGACAGGGTTCTGGCTACACCTTC
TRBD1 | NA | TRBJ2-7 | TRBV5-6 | CASSANRDRGRLTYEQYF | TGTGCCAGCAGCGCCAACCGGGACAGGGGGCGTCTTACTTACGAGCAGTACTTC
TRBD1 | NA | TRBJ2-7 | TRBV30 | CACPRDWDRPYEQYF | TGTGCCTGCCCAAGAGACTGGGACAGGCCCTACGAGCAGTACTTC
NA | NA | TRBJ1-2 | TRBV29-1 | CSVWVLSEAGGYGYTF | TGCAGCGTTTGGGTCCTTTCCGAGGCGGGGGGTTATGGCTACACCTTC
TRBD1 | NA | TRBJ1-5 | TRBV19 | CASSLWTGDQPQHF | TGTGCCAGTAGCCTTTGGACAGGAGATCAGCCCCAGCATTTT
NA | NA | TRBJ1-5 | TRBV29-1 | CSVGGYNQPQHF | TGCAGCGTGGGGGGGTATAATCAGCCCCAGCATTTT
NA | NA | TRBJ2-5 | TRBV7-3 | CASSLSWRETQYF | TGTGCCAGCAGCTTATCTTGGAGAGAGACCCAGTACTTC
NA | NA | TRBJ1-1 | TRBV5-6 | CASSLAAAAEAFF | TGTGCCAGCAGCTTGGCCGCAGCGGCTGAAGCTTTCTTT
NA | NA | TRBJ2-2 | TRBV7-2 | CASSPSYSYYTGELFF | TGTGCCAGCAGCCCCTCTTATAGCTACTACACCGGGGAGCTGTTTTTT
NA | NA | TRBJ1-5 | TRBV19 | CASSRSGGNQPQHF | TGTGCCAGTAGTCGTTCAGGGGGCAATCAGCCCCAGCATTTT
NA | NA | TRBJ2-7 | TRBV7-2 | CASSTRDSSYEQYF | TGTGCCAGCAGCACCCGGGACTCATCCTACGAGCAGTACTTC
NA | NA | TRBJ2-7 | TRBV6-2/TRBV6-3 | CASSYSIGVGGEQYF | TGTGCCAGCAGTTACTCGATTGGTGTAGGGGGCGAGCAGTACTTC
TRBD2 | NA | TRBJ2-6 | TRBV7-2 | CASSLRLAGAGSGANVLTF | TGTGCCAGCAGCTTGCGGCTAGCGGGGGCTGGATCTGGGGCCAACGTCCTGACTTTC
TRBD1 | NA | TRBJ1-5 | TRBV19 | CASIPQGAPGNQPQHF | TGTGCCAGTATCCCACAGGGGGCGCCCGGCAATCAGCCCCAGCATTTT
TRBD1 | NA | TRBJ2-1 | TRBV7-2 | CASSLGEGATGEQFF | TGTGCCAGCAGCTTAGGTGAGGGGGCTACGGGTGAGCAGTTCTTC
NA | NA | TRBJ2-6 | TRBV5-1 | CASSRGLEFSSGANVLTF | TGCGCCAGCAGCCGCGGGCTAGAATTTAGCTCTGGGGCCAACGTCCTGACTTTC
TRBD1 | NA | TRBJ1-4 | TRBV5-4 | CASTEKSTGGDNEKLFF | TGTGCCAGCACAGAGAAATCAACAGGGGGAGATAATGAAAAACTGTTTTTT
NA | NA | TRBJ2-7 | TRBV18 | CASSPRRGSLHSYEQYF | TGTGCCAGCTCACCACGTCGGGGGTCCCTCCATTCCTACGAGCAGTACTTC
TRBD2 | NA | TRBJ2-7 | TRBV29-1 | CSVEDVNTPGLTYEQYF | TGCAGCGTTGAAGATGTCAACACCCCGGGACTAACCTACGAGCAGTACTTC
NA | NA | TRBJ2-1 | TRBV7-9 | CAIRYITSYNEQFF | TGTGCCATCCGATACATCACCTCCTACAATGAGCAGTTCTTC